The entry below gives a single TCR beta chain sequence along with its context. What it binds is unknown. The CDR3 contains 16 residues. CDR1 and CDR2 from the germline V gene are SGHNT and YYREEE (reference sequence). The V segment lost 4 bases and the J segment 4 bases; nucleotides outside the gene matches: 13. 13 Jbeta primers and 60 Vbeta primers were used for the PCR. This table comes from immunoSEQ multiplex PCR, and its TCRdb copy is limited to in-frame clones, with some not included. The profile shows about 280,000 clones, over 85% of them singletons. These data originate in a study of cytomegalovirus exposure and HLA in healthy donors. Study-level findings and limits: Apart from CMV serostatus, no immune exposure information was available. Earlier findings revealed that most TCR beta V segments proved productive either about 87% or about 30% of the time. A later analysis reported that several of the most significant clusters appeared to be linked to common viral pathogens, among them Epstein-Barr virus.

The specimen was PBMCs. The source is a woman between 18 and 29 years old in good health and CMV-seronegative. The chain uses TRBV5-4 and TRBJ1-2, with TRBD1 matching over 7 bases. The CDR3 is CASSPGQDLSGYGYTF. CDR3 nucleotides: TGTGCCAGCAGCCCTGGACAGGACCTGTCTGGCTATGGCTACACCTTC.